These 5 T cell receptor beta chains came from one sample sequenced in a study of blood T cells in healthy people across ages. A second PCR of roughly 7 to 11 cycles used a sample-barcoded 5' primer and a J-beta primer mix. One entry per CDR3 protein results from TCRdb running MiXCR on the 5' RACE reads. The data show approximately 1,700,000 distinct CDR3 sequences, 35% to 50% seen once. The sequencing sample was made of blood. The receptor set was obtained from a human donor in good health.

The table lists this clonotype with a count of one. This chain links TRBV13 with TRBJ2-5; D is unclear. The assigned J gene may be wrong: the sequence end matches TRBJ2-7 better. The germline gives CDR1 PRHDT, CDR2 FYEKMQ (reference sequence). CDR3 length: 13 residues. CDR3 protein: CASSPSYAAEQYF. The CDR3 DNA is TGTGCCAGCAGCCCCTCGTATGCCGCCGAGCAGTACTTC.

V is TRBV7-9 and J is TRBJ1-2; D gene unclear. Trimming cost V 5 bases and J 6 bases, with 10 bases left between them. This CDR3 is built from 12 residues. Germline loops: CDR1 SEHNR, CDR2 FQNEAQ (reference sequence). The CDR3 here is CASSHLTNGYTF. The CDR3 DNA reads as TGTGCCAGCAGCCACTTGACAAATGGCTACACCTTC.

This clonotype turned up a few times. The rearrangement uses TRBV5-1 and TRBJ1-6, with TRBD1 as a possible D gene (6 bases). Per germline, CDR1 SGHRS and CDR2 YFSETQ. The V end lost 0 bases, the J end lost 12 bases, and 16 bases lay between the germline ends. The CDR3 has 15 amino acids. The CDR3, as DNA: TGCGCCAGCAGCTTGGAACAGGGAAACCTGTTACCCCTCCACTTT. It codes for CASSLEQGNLLPLHF.

This clonotype was detected a few times. The chain is built from TRBV4-2 and TRBJ2-1; D might be TRBD1 or TRBD2, each matching 6 bases. The germline V gene encodes CDR1 LGHNA and CDR2 YNFKEQ. This CDR3 contains 14 residues. V lost 1 base and J 9 bases, leaving 13 bases between the germline ends. This CDR3 reads CASSQVRGGGEQFF. CDR3 coding DNA: TGTGCCAGCAGCCAAGTAAGAGGGGGAGGTGAGCAGTTCTTC.

At least ten counts were recorded for this clonotype. This rearrangement joins TRBV4-3 to TRBJ2-5; 7 nucleotides line up with TRBD2. The CDR3 contains 15 residues. Germline V gene lookup returns CDR1 LGHNA and CDR2 YSLEER. Trimming took 1 base from V and 5 from J; bases not matched to a gene: 7. CDR3 nucleotide sequence: TGCGCCAGCAGCCAAGGGGGGGGACTACAGGAGACCCAGTACTTC. Translating it yields CASSQGGGLQETQYF.